This passage covers 15 T cell receptor beta chains from one sample sequenced in a study of T cell responses to AZD1222 COVID-19 vaccine. Sequencing used immunoSEQ multiplex PCR; TCRdb keeps in-frame clones, though not all of them. The table includes 75,000 to 90,000 clones, around 84% detected once. The input for sequencing was peripheral blood, taken on day 0 of AZD1222 vaccination. These receptors all come from an adult in good health.

This rearrangement joins TRBV7-2 to TRBJ1-2; D not certain. Germline-derived CDR1 and CDR2 are SGHTA and FQGNSA. The CDR3 has 13 amino acids. V was trimmed by 1 base and J by 1 base, leaving 4 bases between them. The CDR3 coding sequence is TGTGCCAGCAGCTTAGACAATAACTATGGCTACACCTTC. Translation gives CASSLDNNYGYTF.

V and J are TRBV28 and TRBJ2-1; 15 bases are shared with TRBD2. The germline gives CDR1 MDHEN, CDR2 SYDVKM. This CDR3 has 17 residues. V lost 5 bases, J lost 9 bases, and 11 bases stayed unmatched. CDR3 coding DNA: TGTGCCAGCAGTCTAGGACTAGCGGGGGGGTTGGGTGGTGAGCAGTTCTTC. This encodes CASSLGLAGGLGGEQFF. The full variable domain, with the rest looked up from reference TRBV28 and TRBJ2-1, is DVKVTQSSRYLVKRTGEKVFLECVQDMDHENMFWYRQDPGLGLRLIYFSYDVKMKEKGDIPEGYSVSREKKERFSLILESASTNQTSMYLCASSLGLAGGLGGEQFFGPGTRLTVL.

The V gene is TRBV4-2, the J gene TRBJ2-5, with 8 bases fitting TRBD2. The CDR3 consists of 16 residues. The trim removed 1 base at V and 3 bases at J, leaving 7 bases unmatched. CDR1 LGHNA and CDR2 YNFKEQ come from the germline V gene. CDR3 coding DNA: TGTGCCAGCAGCCAAGCTGGCGGGGGGCTTAAAGAGACCCAGTACTTC. This codes for CASSQAGGGLKETQYF.

The genes are TRBV24-1 and TRBJ2-3; 7 nucleotides align to TRBD1. From germline, CDR1 is KGHDR and CDR2 SFDVKD. V gave up 3 bases and J gave up 4 bases; unmatched junction bases: 12. CDR3 size: 17 residues. This chain's CDR3 is CATSDPSRQGMSDTQYF. For the CDR3, the DNA is TGTGCCACCAGTGATCCTTCGAGACAGGGAATGTCAGATACGCAGTATTTT.

V and J are TRBV7-9 and TRBJ1-1; D not resolved. The CDR3 is 13 amino acids. Trimming left V 4 bases short and J 1 base short, with 7 bases between. CDR1 SEHNR and CDR2 FQNEAQ come from the germline V gene (reference sequence). CDR3 sequence: CASSSDANTEAFF. CDR3 nucleotides: TGTGCCAGCAGCTCGGACGCGAACACTGAAGCTTTCTTT.

This chain uses TRBV6-2 or TRBV6-3 with TRBJ1-1; maybe TRBD1 (6 bases). The germline gives CDR1 MNHEY, CDR2 SVGEGT. The V end was cut by 6 bases, the J end by 3 bases, with 14 bases between. The CDR3 spans 14 residues. The CDR3 protein is CASSPRRGYTEAFF. The CDR3 DNA is TGTGCCAGCAGCCCCAGGAGGGGGTACACTGAAGCTTTCTTT.

The rearrangement links TRBV27 to TRBJ1-2; D unclear. The germline V gene encodes CDR1 MNHEY and CDR2 SMNVEV (reference sequence). This CDR3 is built from 14 residues. V shed 4 bases and J shed 1 base, with 10 bases lying between them. The CDR3 region has the DNA TGTGCCAGCAGTTCGGACCGGTATAACTATGGCTACACCTTC. The encoded protein is CASSSDRYNYGYTF.

The genes are TRBV6-5 and TRBJ2-7; D possibly corresponds to TRBD1 (5 bases). Germline CDR1 and CDR2: MNHEY and SVGAGI. The CDR3 spans 12 residues. Trimming cost V 6 bases and J 4 bases, with 10 bases left between them. The CDR3 region has the DNA TGTGCCAGCAGCAGGGCACTATACGAGCAGTACTTC. It specifies CASSRALYEQYF.

This sequence joins TRBV30 and TRBJ1-6; 7 bases align to TRBD1. CDR1 and CDR2 from the germline V gene are GTSNPN and SVGIG (reference sequence). The CDR3 is made up of 19 amino acids. J lost 10 bases, V lost 4 bases, and 25 bases had no gene match. The CDR3 region is CAWTRDRDLGVAGRSPLHF. The CDR3 coding sequence is TGTGCCTGGACCCGAGACAGGGACCTGGGTGTTGCGGGACGCTCACCCCTCCACTTT.

V and J are TRBV5-1 and TRBJ1-2; D perhaps matches TRBD1 (5 bases). Germline V gene lookup returns CDR1 SGHRS and CDR2 YFSETQ. Trimming stripped 4 bases from V and 7 bases from J, with 14 bases between. The CDR3 loop spans 13 amino acids. The CDR3 DNA is TGCGCCAGCAGCGTATGGGACCTGCGTGGCTACACCTTC. It codes for CASSVWDLRGYTF.

The chain joins TRBV15 to TRBJ2-7; D possibly corresponds to TRBD1 (6 bases). Germline CDR1 reads LNHNV; CDR2 reads YYDKDF (reference sequence). The CDR3 is made up of 16 amino acids. Trimming pared 0 bases from V and 0 bases from J, leaving 12 bases between. The DNA of the CDR3 is TGTGCCACCAGCAGAGATATGGGGGCCCCCTCCTACGAGCAGTACTTC. Amino acid sequence: CATSRDMGAPSYEQYF.

The genes are TRBV18 and TRBJ2-7; 8 positions match TRBD1. The germline V gene encodes CDR1 KGHSH and CDR2 LQKENI. The CDR3 contains 14 residues. V shed 4 bases, J shed 2 bases, and the junction held 4 bases outside the gene matches. For the CDR3, the DNA is TGTGCCAGCTCACTGGCGGGACAGGCCTACGAGCAGTACTTC. This sequence encodes CASSLAGQAYEQYF.

The chain has TRBV5-1 and TRBJ2-2; TRBD2 matches at 10 bases. There are 17 residues in the CDR3. V was clipped by 4 bases and J by 5 bases; unmatched bases: 11. Germline CDR1 SGHRS, CDR2 YFSETQ. The CDR3 DNA follows: TGCGCCAGCAGCCCCGCCAGCGGGGGGGCGGGGACCGGGGAGCTGTTTTTT. This gives the protein CASSPASGGAGTGELFF.

The chain employs TRBV2 and TRBJ1-6; D is uncertain. Germline CDR1 and CDR2: SNHLY and FYNNEI. The V end lost 11 bases, the J end lost 0 bases, and 11 bases lay between the germline ends. The CDR3 covers 14 residues. This CDR3 is CALLIGSYNSPLHF. The CDR3 DNA follows: TGTGCCCTTCTCATAGGCTCCTATAATTCACCCCTCCACTTT. Variable domain in full (rest from reference TRBV2 and TRBJ1-6): EPEVTQTPSHQVTQMGQEVILRCVPISNHLYFYWYRQILGQKVEFLVSFYNNEISEKSEIFDDQFSVERPDGSNFTLKIRSTKLEDSAMYFCALLIGSYNSPLHFGNGTRLTVT.

The chain employs TRBV6-5 and TRBJ1-6; D is ambiguous. V lost 7 bases and J lost 9, with 13 bases in between. CDR1 and CDR2 (germline): MNHEY, SVGAGI. The CDR3 totals 13 residues. CDR3 in DNA: TGTGCCAGCACTTCGTTTAGCAGTTCACCCCTCCACTTT. It specifies CASTSFSSSPLHF.